This T cell receptor (beta chain) was recorded in a study of chemoradiotherapy in HPV16-positive cancers. The CDR3 consists of 18 residues. V lost 4 bases and J lost 4; bases outside the gene matches: 18. The data were produced by immunoSEQ multiplex PCR, yet TCRdb's version contains in-frame clones alone and is incomplete. This sample has roughly 9,000 clones; around 80% occur once, and the top ten carry about 9%. The chain recombines TRBV5-3 with TRBJ2-7, with 9 positions matching TRBD1. TRBV5-3 is designated an ORF whose function remains uncertain. The material was obtained from a patient who underwent chemoradiotherapy. This sequence originates from a human donor with HPV-associated anogenital cancer. The DNA for the CDR3 is TGTGCCAGAAGCCACGCCGGGACAGGGCGTTTTACGCGATACGAGCAGTACTTC. Translation: CARSHAGTGRFTRYEQYF.